These 4 T cell receptor beta chains were sequenced from one sample in a study of blood T cells in healthy people across ages. A J-beta primer mix and a sample-barcoded 5' primer were used in a second PCR of about 6 to 12 cycles. TCRdb fed the 5' RACE reads into MiXCR, producing one record per CDR3 protein. Found here are 650,000 to 1,000,000 distinct CDR3 sequences, around 50% of them singletons; the top ten hold roughly 20%. The sequencing sample was made of blood. The source of these receptors is a man older than 75 in good health.

The chain carries TRBV7-3 and TRBJ2-7; possible D gene TRBD2, 6 bases. V was clipped by 4 bases and J by 7 bases, with 23 bases between them. The length of the CDR3 is 16 residues. CDR1 and CDR2 from the germline V gene are SGHTA and FQGTGA. CDR3 DNA sequence: TGTGCCAGCAGCTCGAGACGCGGAGGGAACTACAATGAGCAGTACTTC. Its translation: CASSSRRGGNYNEQYF.

The chain carries TRBV20-1 and TRBJ2-7; possible D gene TRBD2, 6 bases. The germline V gene encodes CDR1 DFQATT and CDR2 SNEGSKA (reference sequence). V dropped 3 bases and J dropped 4 bases, with 7 bases sitting between them. This CDR3 is built from 11 residues. CDR3 in amino acids: CSAREGYEQYF. In DNA form, the CDR3 reads TGCAGTGCTAGGGAGGGGTACGAGCAGTACTTC.

This chain joins TRBV6-2 or TRBV6-3 and TRBJ2-2, with 7 bases aligning to TRBD2. Germline loops: CDR1 MNHEY, CDR2 SVGEGT. V lost 0 bases to trimming and J lost 1 base; unmatched junction nucleotides: 5. CDR3 length equals 17 residues. Written as DNA, the CDR3 is TGTGCCAGCAGTTACTCGAGGCGGGAGTGGAACACCGGGGAGCTGTTTTTT. It yields the protein CASSYSRREWNTGELFF.

This sequence joins TRBV18 and TRBJ2-3; 7 nucleotides align to TRBD2. The CDR3 has 16 amino acids. Per the germline V gene, CDR1 is KGHSH and CDR2 is LQKENI. Trimming at V came to 3 bases and at J to 1 base, leaving 7 bases not matched to a gene. CDR3 bases: TGTGCCAGCTCACCGATTGGCGGGAGAGGCACAGATACGCAGTATTTT. Encoded protein: CASSPIGGRGTDTQYF.